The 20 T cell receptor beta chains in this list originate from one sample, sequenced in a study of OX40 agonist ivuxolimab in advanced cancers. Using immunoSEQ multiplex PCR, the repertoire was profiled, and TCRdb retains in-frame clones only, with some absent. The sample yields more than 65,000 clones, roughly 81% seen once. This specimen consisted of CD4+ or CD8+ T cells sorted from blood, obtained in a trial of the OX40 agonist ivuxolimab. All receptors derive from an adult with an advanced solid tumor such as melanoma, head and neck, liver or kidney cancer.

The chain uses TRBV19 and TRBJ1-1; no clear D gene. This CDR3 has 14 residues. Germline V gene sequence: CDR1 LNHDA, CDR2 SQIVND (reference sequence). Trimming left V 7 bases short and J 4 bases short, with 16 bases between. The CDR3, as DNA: TGTGCCAGTACGGAGGCTTATACGAGCACTGAAGCTTTCTTT. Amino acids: CASTEAYTSTEAFF. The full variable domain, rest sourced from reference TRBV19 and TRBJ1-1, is DGGITQSPKYLFRKEGQNVTLSCEQNLNHDAMYWYRQDPGQGLRLIYYSQIVNDFQKGDIAEGYSVSREKKESFPLTVTSAQKNPTAFYLCASTEAYTSTEAFFGQGTRLTVV.

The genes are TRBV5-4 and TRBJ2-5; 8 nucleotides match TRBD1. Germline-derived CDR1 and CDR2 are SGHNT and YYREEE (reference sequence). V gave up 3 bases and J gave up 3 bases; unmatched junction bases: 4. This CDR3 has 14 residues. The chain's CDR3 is CASSSDRGEETQYF. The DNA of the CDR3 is TGTGCCAGCAGCTCAGACAGGGGTGAAGAGACCCAGTACTTC.

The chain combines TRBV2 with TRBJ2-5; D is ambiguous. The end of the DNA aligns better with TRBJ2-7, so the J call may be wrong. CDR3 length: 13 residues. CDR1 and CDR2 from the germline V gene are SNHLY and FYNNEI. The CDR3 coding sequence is TGTGCCAGCAGATCCGACGGCTCCTACGAGCAGTACTTC. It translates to CASRSDGSYEQYF.

CDR3 loop: CASSLRGVRLNTEAFF. CDR3 nucleotides: TGTGCCAGCAGCTTACGTGGAGTGAGGTTGAACACTGAAGCTTTCTTT. The rearrangement links TRBV5-6 to TRBJ1-1; D is undetermined. V was trimmed by 2 bases and J by 0 bases, leaving 14 bases between them. This CDR3 spans 16 amino acids. In germline, CDR1 is SGHDT, CDR2 YYEEEE.

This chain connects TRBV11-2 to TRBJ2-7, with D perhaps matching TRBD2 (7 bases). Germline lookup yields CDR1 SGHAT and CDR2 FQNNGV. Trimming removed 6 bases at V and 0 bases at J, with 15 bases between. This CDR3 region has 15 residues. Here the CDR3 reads CASSRGREISYEQYF. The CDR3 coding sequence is TGTGCCAGCAGTCGGGGGCGGGAGATCTCCTACGAGCAGTACTTC.

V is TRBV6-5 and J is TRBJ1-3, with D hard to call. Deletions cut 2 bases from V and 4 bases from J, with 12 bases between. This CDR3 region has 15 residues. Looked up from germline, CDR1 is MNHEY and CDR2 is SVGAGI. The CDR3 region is CASSYTGLLGNTIYF. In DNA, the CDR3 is TGTGCCAGCAGTTACACCGGTCTGTTGGGAAACACCATATATTTT.

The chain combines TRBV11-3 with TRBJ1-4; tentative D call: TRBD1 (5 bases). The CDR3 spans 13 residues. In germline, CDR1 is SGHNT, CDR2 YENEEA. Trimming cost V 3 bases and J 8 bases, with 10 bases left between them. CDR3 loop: CASSLGGREKLFF. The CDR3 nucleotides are TGTGCCAGCAGCTTGGGGGGTCGAGAAAAACTGTTTTTT.

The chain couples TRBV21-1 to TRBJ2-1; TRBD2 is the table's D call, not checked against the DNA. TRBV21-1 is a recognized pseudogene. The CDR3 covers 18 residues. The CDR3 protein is CASSIRGVAGAFFNEQFF. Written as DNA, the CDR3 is TGTGCCAGCAGCATCCGAGGGGTAGCGGGGGCCTTTTTCAATGAGCAGTTCTTC.

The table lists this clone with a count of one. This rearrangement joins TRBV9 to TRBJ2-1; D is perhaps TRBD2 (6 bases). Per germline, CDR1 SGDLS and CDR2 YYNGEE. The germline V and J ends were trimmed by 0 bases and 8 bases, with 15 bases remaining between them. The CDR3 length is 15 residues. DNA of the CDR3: TGTGCCAGCAGCGTAGTCGGGAGCTACGGGGATGAGCAGTTCTTC. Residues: CASSVVGSYGDEQFF.

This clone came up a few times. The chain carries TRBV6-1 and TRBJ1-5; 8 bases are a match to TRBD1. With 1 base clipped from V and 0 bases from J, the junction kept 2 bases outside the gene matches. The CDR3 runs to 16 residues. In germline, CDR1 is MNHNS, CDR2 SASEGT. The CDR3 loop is CASSEDRGTSNQPQHF. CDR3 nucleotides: TGTGCCAGCAGTGAAGACAGGGGGACTAGCAATCAGCCCCAGCATTTT.

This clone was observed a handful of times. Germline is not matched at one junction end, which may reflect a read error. The chain's CDR3 is CASSQDWDSNQPQHF. The CDR3 DNA follows: TGCGCCAGCAGCCAAGATTGGGACAGCAATCAGCCCCAGCATTTT. V is TRBV7-3 and J is TRBJ1-5; D is perhaps TRBD1 (5 bases). The CDR3 sequence is 15 residues long. The germline CDR1 and CDR2 sequences are SGHTA and FQGTGA.

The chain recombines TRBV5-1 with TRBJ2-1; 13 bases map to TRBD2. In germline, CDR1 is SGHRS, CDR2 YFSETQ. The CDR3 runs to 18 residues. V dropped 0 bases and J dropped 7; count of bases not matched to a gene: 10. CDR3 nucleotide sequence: TGCGCCAGCAGCTTGGGACTAGCGGGAGGTCTCTTGGGGAATGAGCAGTTCTTC. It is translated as CASSLGLAGGLLGNEQFF.

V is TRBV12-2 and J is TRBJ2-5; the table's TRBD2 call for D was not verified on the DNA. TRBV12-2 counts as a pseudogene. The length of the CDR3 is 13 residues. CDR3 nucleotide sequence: TGTGCAAGATCAGCGGGACCTGGAGAGACCCAGTACTTC. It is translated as CARSAGPGETQYF.

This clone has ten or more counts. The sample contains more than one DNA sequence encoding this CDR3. As DNA, the CDR3 is TGTGCCAGCAGCCAAGAGCGGGGGGGCCAAGAGACCCAGTACTTC. Its translation is CASSQERGGQETQYF. This rearrangement joins TRBV4-2 to TRBJ2-5; TRBD2 matches 9 bases. The germline gives CDR1 LGHNA, CDR2 YNFKEQ. Trimming took 0 bases from V and 1 from J; bases not matched to a gene: 0. This CDR3 contains 15 residues.

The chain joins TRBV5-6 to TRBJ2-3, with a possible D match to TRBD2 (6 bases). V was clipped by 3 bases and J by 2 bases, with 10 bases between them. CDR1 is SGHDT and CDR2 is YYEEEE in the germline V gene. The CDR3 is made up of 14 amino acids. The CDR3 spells CASSSGDDTDTQYF. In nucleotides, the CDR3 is TGTGCCAGCAGCTCGGGGGATGACACAGATACGCAGTATTTT.

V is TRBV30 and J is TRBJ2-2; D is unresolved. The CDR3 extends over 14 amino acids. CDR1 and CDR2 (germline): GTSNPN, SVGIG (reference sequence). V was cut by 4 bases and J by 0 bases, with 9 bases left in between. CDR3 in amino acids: CAWKKGTNTGELFF. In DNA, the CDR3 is TGTGCCTGGAAGAAGGGAACGAACACCGGGGAGCTGTTTTTT. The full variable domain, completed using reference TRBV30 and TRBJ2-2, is SQTIHQWPATLVQPVGSPLSLECTVEGTSNPNLYWYRQAAGRGLQLLFYSVGIGQISSEVPQNLSASRPQDRQFILSSKKLLLSDSGFYLCAWKKGTNTGELFFGEGSRLTVL.

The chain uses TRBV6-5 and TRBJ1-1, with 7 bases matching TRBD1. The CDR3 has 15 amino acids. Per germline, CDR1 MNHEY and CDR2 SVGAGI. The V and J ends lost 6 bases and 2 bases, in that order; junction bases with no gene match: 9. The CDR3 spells CASSSGTAGNTEAFF. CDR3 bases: TGTGCCAGCAGCTCCGGGACAGCCGGAAACACTGAAGCTTTCTTT.

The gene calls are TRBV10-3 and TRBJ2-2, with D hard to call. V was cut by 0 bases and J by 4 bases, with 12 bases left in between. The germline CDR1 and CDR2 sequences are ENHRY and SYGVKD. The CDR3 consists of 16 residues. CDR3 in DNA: TGTGCCATCAGTGAGTCGGTCTTGAGAACCACCGGGGAGCTGTTTTTT. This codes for CAISESVLRTTGELFF.

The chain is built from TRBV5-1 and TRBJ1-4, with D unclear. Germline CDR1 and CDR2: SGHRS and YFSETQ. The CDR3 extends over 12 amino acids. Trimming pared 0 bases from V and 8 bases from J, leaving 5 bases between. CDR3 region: CASSLDSEKLFF. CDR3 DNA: TGCGCCAGCAGCTTGGACTCGGAAAAACTGTTTTTT.

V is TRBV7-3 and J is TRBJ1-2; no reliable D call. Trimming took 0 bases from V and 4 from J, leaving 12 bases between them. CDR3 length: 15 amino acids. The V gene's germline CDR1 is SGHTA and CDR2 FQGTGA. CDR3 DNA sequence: TGTGCCAGCAGCTTAACGCCAGGACTGGTCTATGGCTACACCTTC. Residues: CASSLTPGLVYGYTF.